This T cell receptor (beta chain) was obtained from a study of blood T cell repertoires in COVID-19. Here immunoSEQ multiplex PCR was the method, and the copy in TCRdb shows in-frame clones only, minus some. The sample yields about 70,000 clones, approximately 80% seen once. This CDR3 contains 15 residues. Germline V gene lookup returns CDR1 MGHRA and CDR2 YSYEKL. The V gene end was trimmed by 1 base and the J gene end by 2 bases; junction bases not matched to a gene: 4. This chain connects TRBV4-1 to TRBJ1-1; TRBD1 matches at 7 bases. This clonotype originated in a human donor in a cohort sampled during active COVID-19. Sequencing used peripheral blood. The CDR3 reads CASSQAAGGNTEAFF. Written as DNA, the CDR3 is TGCGCCAGCAGCCAAGCGGCAGGGGGAAACACTGAAGCTTTCTTT.